Presented here are 6 T cell receptor beta chains from one specimen sequenced in a study of vaccination and CD4 T cells after COVID-19. Their target antigens are unknown. The treatment denotes: roughly ten-day PBMC culture with coronavirus spike peptide pools or control peptides (ViraFEST assay). Sequencing of DNA taken from cultured CD4+ T cells relied on the Oncomine TCR Beta short-read assay. One entry per CDR3 protein, called by TCRdb with MiXCR from the PCR reads. Of under 25,000 distinct CDR3 sequences detected, around a quarter appear once; the ten largest clones hold around 9.9%. Input material: cultured CD4+ T cells from blood. All receptors come from a human donor with COVID-19.

The V call is TRBV6-1, the J call TRBJ1-2; 10 positions agree with TRBD1. The CDR3 has 15 residues. Trimming at V came to 6 bases and at J to 4 bases, leaving 8 bases not matched to a gene. The V gene's germline CDR1 is MNHNS and CDR2 SASEGT. The CDR3 is CASSPRDRGAYGYTF. The CDR3 bases are TGTGCCAGCAGCCCAAGGGACAGGGGAGCCTATGGCTACACCTTC.

This clonotype came up a few times. The chain uses TRBV19 and TRBJ1-5; D remains ambiguous. Germline CDR1 is LNHDA and CDR2 is SQIVND (reference sequence). This CDR3 contains 14 residues. Trimming stripped 1 base from V and 0 bases from J, with 4 bases between. The CDR3 coding sequence is TGTGCCAGTAGTATAGGCAATAGCAATCAGCCCCAGCATTTT. This codes for CASSIGNSNQPQHF.

This clonotype has only a few counts. CDR3 coding DNA: TGTGCCAGTAGTATACGAGGCGGGAACGGAAACACCATATATTTT. This gives the protein CASSIRGGNGNTIYF. The chain is built from TRBV19 and TRBJ1-3, with unresolved D. The CDR3 runs to 15 residues. Germline V gene data show CDR1 as LNHDA and CDR2 as SQIVND (reference sequence). Trimming took 2 bases from V and 4 from J, leaving 12 bases between them.

The chain employs TRBV6-2 or TRBV6-3 and TRBJ2-7; TRBD2 matches 11 bases. CDR1 and CDR2 (germline): MNHEY, SVGEGT. The CDR3 spans 16 residues. With V trimmed by 2 bases and J by 3 bases, 6 bases remained unmatched. Written as DNA, the CDR3 is TGTGCCAGCAGTTACACGACTAGCGGGGAATTCTACGAGCAGTACTTC. It translates to CASSYTTSGEFYEQYF.

V and J are TRBV11-2 and TRBJ1-2, with a possible D match to TRBD1 (6 bases). V was clipped by 1 base and J by 0 bases, with 12 bases between them. Looked up from germline, CDR1 is SGHAT and CDR2 is FQNNGV. The CDR3 is made up of 16 amino acids. CDR3 amino acids: CASSLVQGQSNYGYTF. In DNA, the CDR3 is TGTGCCAGCAGCTTAGTACAGGGACAATCTAACTATGGCTACACCTTC.

This clonotype was seen more than once but under ten times. This chain links TRBV6-1 with TRBJ1-3; D ambiguous. The CDR3 extends over 13 amino acids. Trimming left V 7 bases short and J 3 bases short, with 10 bases between. Per the germline V gene, CDR1 is MNHNS and CDR2 is SASEGT. The CDR3 spells CASKQAGGNTIYF. The CDR3 nucleotides read TGTGCCAGCAAGCAGGCCGGTGGAAACACCATATATTTT.